Below, 13 T cell receptor beta chains from the same sample are listed, as sequenced in a study of blood T cell repertoires in COVID-19. Profiling relied on immunoSEQ multiplex PCR, and the TCRdb table lists in-frame clones only, not all of them. Of about 260,000 clones in the sample, approximately 86% were seen once. What was sequenced was peripheral blood. All receptors come from a human donor in a cohort sampled during active COVID-19.

The genes are TRBV3-1 (or the pseudogene TRBV3-2) and TRBJ2-3; 9 nucleotides line up with TRBD2. The junction had 7 bases not matched to a gene; V was cut back by 1 base and J by 2 bases. CDR1 LGHDT and CDR2 YNNKEL come from the germline V gene (reference sequence). The CDR3 has 17 amino acids. The CDR3 here is CASSQGVGGGATDTQYF. The DNA for the CDR3 is TGTGCCAGCAGCCAAGGGGTCGGCGGGGGGGCCACAGATACGCAGTATTTT.

The chain joins TRBV12-3 or TRBV12-4 to TRBJ1-4; D may be TRBD1 (6 bases). Trimming took off 8 bases at V and 8 bases at J, with 15 bases between the two ends. This CDR3 contains 13 residues. CDR3 sequence (DNA): TGTGCCAGCGGAGGGGGGGTTGGGGAAAAACTGTTTTTT. Protein: CASGGGVGEKLFF.

In DNA form, the CDR3 reads TGTGCCATCGGTTCCGGGGGGAGTCAGCCCCAGCATTTT. It yields the protein CAIGSGGSQPQHF. This chain links TRBV10-3 with TRBJ1-5, with a weak D call TRBD1 (5 bases). This CDR3 comprises 13 residues. The ends were cut back, 8 bases at V and 6 bases at J, with 14 bases in the middle. Germline assignment: CDR1 ENHRY and CDR2 SYGVKD.

The rearrangement joins TRBV9 to TRBJ1-5, with 11 nucleotides matching TRBD1. With 4 bases clipped from V and 4 bases from J, the junction kept 10 bases outside the gene matches. In germline, CDR1 is SGDLS, CDR2 YYNGEE. The length of the CDR3 is 17 residues. The CDR3 spells CASSPGTGGTSNQPQHF. The DNA of the CDR3 is TGTGCCAGCAGCCCCGGGACAGGGGGAACTTCTAATCAGCCCCAGCATTTT.

This sequence joins TRBV9 and TRBJ2-7; maybe TRBD1 (5 bases). The ends were cut back, 0 bases at V and 2 bases at J, with 9 bases in the middle. CDR1 is SGDLS and CDR2 is YYNGEE in the germline V gene. CDR3 size: 14 residues. The CDR3 here is CASSVGGGAYEQYF. CDR3 in DNA: TGTGCCAGCAGCGTAGGGGGCGGAGCCTACGAGCAGTACTTC.

The chain is built from TRBV13 and TRBJ2-7; 9 bases are a match to TRBD2. The CDR3 is made up of 16 amino acids. Looked up from germline, CDR1 is PRHDT and CDR2 is FYEKMQ (reference sequence). V lost 4 bases, J lost 4 bases, and 11 bases stayed unmatched. CDR3 amino acids: CASSSTRLAERYEQYF. The CDR3 DNA reads TGTGCCAGCAGCTCCACCAGACTAGCGGAGCGGTACGAGCAGTACTTC.

This chain connects TRBV27 to TRBJ2-7, with D possibly matching TRBD1 (6 bases). The CDR3 loop spans 15 amino acids. Germline V gene sequence: CDR1 MNHEY, CDR2 SMNVEV (reference sequence). The V and J ends lost 2 bases and 6 bases respectively, with 17 bases between them. The CDR3 protein is CASSLSGQGIREQYF. The DNA for the CDR3 is TGTGCCAGCAGTTTAAGTGGCCAGGGGATCCGCGAGCAGTACTTC.

The gene calls are TRBV7-2 and TRBJ1-5, with D perhaps matching TRBD1 (5 bases). This CDR3 is 17 amino acids long. Germline V gene data show CDR1 as SGHTA and CDR2 as FQGNSA. Deletions cut 5 bases from V and 3 bases from J, with 20 bases between. CDR3 in amino acids: CASSLGRGRTDNQPQHF. In nucleotides, the CDR3 is TGTGCCAGCAGCCTTGGCCGGGGGAGGACCGACAATCAGCCCCAGCATTTT.

The gene calls are TRBV4-3 and TRBJ2-7; D remains ambiguous. The CDR3 totals 14 residues. The germline CDR1 and CDR2 sequences are LGHNA and YSLEER. The V end was cut by 0 bases, the J end by 0 bases, with 6 bases between. As DNA, the CDR3 is TGCGCCAGCAGCCAAGATCCGGTCTCCTACGAGCAGTACTTC. Its translation is CASSQDPVSYEQYF.

The chain carries TRBV6-5 and TRBJ1-6; 9 nucleotides line up with TRBD1. The CDR3 has 15 amino acids. Trimming at V came to 5 bases and at J to 8 bases, leaving 7 bases not matched to a gene. Germline-derived CDR1 and CDR2 are MNHEY and SVGAGI. CDR3 in amino acids: CASSTRDRVYSPLHF. The CDR3 bases are TGTGCCAGCAGTACCCGGGACAGGGTTTATTCACCCCTCCACTTT.

V usage is TRBV6-2 or TRBV6-3 and J usage is TRBJ1-2; TRBD1 matches 9 bases. The CDR3 has 16 amino acids. Trimming cost V 5 bases and J 4 bases; bases outside gene matches: 11. Germline CDR1 and CDR2: MNHEY and SVGEGT. Written as DNA, the CDR3 is TGTGCCAGCAGTACCTCGACAGGGGGTTCCTTCTATGGCTACACCTTC. Amino acids: CASSTSTGGSFYGYTF.

The rearrangement links TRBV4-2 to TRBJ2-2; no firm D call. The CDR3 extends over 14 amino acids. Per germline, CDR1 LGHNA and CDR2 YNFKEQ. V gave up 0 bases and J gave up 4 bases, with 6 bases separating them. CDR3: CASSQDYSTGELFF. CDR3 nucleotides: TGTGCCAGCAGCCAAGACTACAGCACCGGGGAGCTGTTTTTT.

The V gene is TRBV4-1, the J gene TRBJ2-1, with 9 bases lining up with TRBD1. The CDR3 is made up of 17 amino acids. The V and J ends lost 2 bases and 9 bases, in that order; junction bases with no gene match: 14. Germline V gene data show CDR1 as MGHRA and CDR2 as YSYEKL. The CDR3 reads CASSQSPGQGGRGEQFF. The CDR3 DNA reads TGCGCCAGCAGCCAATCTCCGGGACAGGGCGGGAGAGGTGAGCAGTTCTTC.